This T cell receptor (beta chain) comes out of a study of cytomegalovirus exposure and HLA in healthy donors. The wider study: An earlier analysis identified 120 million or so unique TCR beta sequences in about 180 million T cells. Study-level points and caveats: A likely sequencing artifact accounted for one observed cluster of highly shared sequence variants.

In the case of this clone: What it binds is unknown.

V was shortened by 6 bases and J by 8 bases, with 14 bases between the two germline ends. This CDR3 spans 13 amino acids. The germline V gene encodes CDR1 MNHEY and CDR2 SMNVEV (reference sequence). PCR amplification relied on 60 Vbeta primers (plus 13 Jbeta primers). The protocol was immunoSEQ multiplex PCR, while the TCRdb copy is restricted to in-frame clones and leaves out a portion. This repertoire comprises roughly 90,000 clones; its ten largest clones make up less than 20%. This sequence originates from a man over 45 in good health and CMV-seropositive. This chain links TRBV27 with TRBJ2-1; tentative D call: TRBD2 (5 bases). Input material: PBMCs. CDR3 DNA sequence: TGTGCCAGCAGCCTATGGACCGGGGATGAGCAGTTCTTC. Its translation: CASSLWTGDEQFF.